Presented here are 8 T cell receptor beta chains from one specimen sequenced in a study of cytomegalovirus exposure and HLA in healthy donors. Use of 60 Vbeta and 13 Jbeta primers characterized the PCR. The assay was immunoSEQ multiplex PCR, and TCRdb's table has in-frame clones only and misses some. In the table there are under 130,000 clones, around 82% of which are singletons. The sequencing sample was made of PBMCs. Receptor source: a woman aged 18-29 years in good health and CMV-seropositive.

The chain links TRBV6-5 to TRBJ1-1; D is ambiguous. Trimming removed 8 bases at V and 4 bases at J, with 20 bases between. Germline assignment: CDR1 MNHEY and CDR2 SVGAGI. This CDR3 has 15 residues. CDR3 region: CASVASGVSGTEAFF. In nucleotides, the CDR3 is TGTGCCAGCGTTGCCTCCGGGGTTTCGGGCACTGAAGCTTTCTTT.

Here the CDR3 DNA reads TGTGCCAGCTTTGGGTACAGGGGGCTAGAAGAGCAGTACTTC. It yields the protein CASFGYRGLEEQYF. The chain carries TRBV5-6 and TRBJ2-7, with TRBD1 matching over 9 bases. J was trimmed by 7 bases and V by 7 bases; bases with no gene match: 12. The CDR3 spans 14 residues. The germline gives CDR1 SGHDT, CDR2 YYEEEE.

The V and J genes are TRBV4-2 and TRBJ1-1; TRBD1 is a possible D gene (5 bases). Looked up from germline, CDR1 is LGHNA and CDR2 is YNFKEQ. The CDR3 loop spans 15 amino acids. The V end was cut by 1 base, the J end by 5 bases, with 14 bases between. The CDR3 coding sequence is TGTGCCAGCAGCCAAGTAGGGCAGGGTTTGACTGAAGCTTTCTTT. It specifies CASSQVGQGLTEAFF.

The rearrangement joins TRBV5-1 to TRBJ1-1, with 9 bases lining up with TRBD1. Looked up from germline, CDR1 is SGHRS and CDR2 is YFSETQ. CDR3 length equals 18 residues. Trimming took 6 bases from V and 5 from J; bases not matched to a gene: 20. The DNA for the CDR3 is TGCGCCAGCACGGCGACTGGGACAGGGAAAGGGGCAAGAACTGAAGCTTTCTTT. The encoded protein is CASTATGTGKGARTEAFF.

The rearrangement uses TRBV4-1 and TRBJ2-7, with D possibly matching TRBD2 (5 bases). Per germline, CDR1 MGHRA and CDR2 YSYEKL. V dropped 4 bases and J dropped 4 bases, with 11 bases sitting between them. CDR3 length: 13 residues. The CDR3 coding sequence is TGCGCCAGCAGCCCGGGGTCCCTTTACGAGCAGTACTTC. Its translation: CASSPGSLYEQYF.

This clone was observed a handful of times. CDR3 DNA sequence: TGTGCCAGCAGCCGGGACAGGGGGAGAGAGACCCAGTACTTC. This encodes CASSRDRGRETQYF. The chain carries TRBV6-5 and TRBJ2-5; 11 bases match TRBD1. This CDR3 spans 14 amino acids. Trimming at V came to 6 bases and at J to 4 bases, leaving 4 bases not matched to a gene. The V gene's germline CDR1 is MNHEY and CDR2 SVGAGI.

This clone occurred a few times. This chain uses TRBV28 with TRBJ2-3; D is unresolved. Germline V gives CDR1 MDHEN, CDR2 SYDVKM. This CDR3 is built from 14 residues. Trimming took off 5 bases at V and 1 base at J, with 10 bases between the two ends. In DNA form, the CDR3 reads TGTGCCAGCAGTCCAGGTGGTCGCACAGATACGCAGTATTTT. Protein sequence: CASSPGGRTDTQYF.

The chain combines TRBV11-3 with TRBJ2-2, with TRBD2 as a possible D gene (6 bases). Germline CDR1 is SGHNT and CDR2 is YENEEA. There are 14 residues in the CDR3. V lost 3 bases and J 3 bases, leaving 8 bases between the germline ends. The DNA for the CDR3 is TGTGCCAGCAGCTTGGGCGGGGACACCGGGGAGCTGTTTTTT. Amino acid sequence: CASSLGGDTGELFF.